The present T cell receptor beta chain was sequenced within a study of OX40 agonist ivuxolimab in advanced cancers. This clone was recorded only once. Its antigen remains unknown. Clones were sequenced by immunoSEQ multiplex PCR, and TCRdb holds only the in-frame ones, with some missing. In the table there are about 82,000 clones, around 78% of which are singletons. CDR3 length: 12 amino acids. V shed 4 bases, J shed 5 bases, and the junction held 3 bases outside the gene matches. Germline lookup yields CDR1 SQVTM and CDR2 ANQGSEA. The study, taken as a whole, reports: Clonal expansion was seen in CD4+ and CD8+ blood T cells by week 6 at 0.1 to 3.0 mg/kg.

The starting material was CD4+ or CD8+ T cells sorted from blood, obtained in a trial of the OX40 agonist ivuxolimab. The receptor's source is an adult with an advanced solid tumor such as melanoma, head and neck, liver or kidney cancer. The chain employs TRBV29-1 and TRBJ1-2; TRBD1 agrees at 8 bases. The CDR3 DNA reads TGCAGCGTTGGGGACAGGCTATATGGCTACACCTTC. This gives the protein CSVGDRLYGYTF.